This section outlines one T cell receptor (beta chain) sequence together with its context. Its antigen remains unidentified. V shed 1 base, J shed 0 bases, and the junction held 5 bases outside the gene matches. The CDR3 sequence is 18 residues long. CDR1 and CDR2 from the germline V gene are SGHAT and FQNNGV. The sample belongs to a study of T cells in Graves' hyperthyroidism and ophthalmopathy. The study, taken as a whole, reports: Onset of ophthalmopathy came a median 6.5 months after the model predicted it. Blood also held most thyroid clonotypes expanded beyond 0.001.

TCR beta CDR3 regions were amplified from RNA. An initial round of RT-PCR targeting the TCR CDR3 relied on the HTBI primer set. TCRdb recomputed calls from the multiplex PCR reads with MiXCR, one row per CDR3 protein. The repertoire consists of 500,000 to 600,000 distinct CDR3 sequences, with 40% to 55% occurring once and the leading ten covering under 20%. The study left out patients who had uncontrolled infection, other autoimmune disease, pregnancy or lactation. In making diagnoses, clinical symptoms, serum thyroxine and TRAb, thyroid ultrasound and orbital computed tomography were all used. Sequencing used peripheral blood or thyroid tissue (not recorded which). The V gene is TRBV11-2, the J gene TRBJ2-3, with TRBD2 matching over 12 bases. The TCR originated in an adult woman with Graves' disease, either hyperthyroidism or ophthalmopathy (not recorded which). The DNA of the CDR3 is TGTGCCAGCAGCTTAGGACTAGCGGGAGCCCGAAGCACAGATACGCAGTATTTT. The encoded protein is CASSLGLAGARSTDTQYF.